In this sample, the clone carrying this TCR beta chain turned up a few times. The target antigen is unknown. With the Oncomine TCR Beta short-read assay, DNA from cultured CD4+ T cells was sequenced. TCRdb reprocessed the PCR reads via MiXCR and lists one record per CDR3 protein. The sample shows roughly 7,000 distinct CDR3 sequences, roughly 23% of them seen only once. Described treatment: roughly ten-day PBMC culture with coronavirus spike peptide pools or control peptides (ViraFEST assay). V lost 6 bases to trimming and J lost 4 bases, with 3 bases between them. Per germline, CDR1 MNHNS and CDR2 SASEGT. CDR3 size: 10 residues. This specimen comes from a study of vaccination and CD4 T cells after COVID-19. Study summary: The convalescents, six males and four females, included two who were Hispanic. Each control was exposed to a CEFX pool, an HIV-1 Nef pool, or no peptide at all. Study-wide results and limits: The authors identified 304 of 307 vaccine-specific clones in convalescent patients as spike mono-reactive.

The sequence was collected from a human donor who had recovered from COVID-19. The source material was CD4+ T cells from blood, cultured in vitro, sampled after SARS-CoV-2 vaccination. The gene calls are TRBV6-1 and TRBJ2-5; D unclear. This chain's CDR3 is CASSRETQYF. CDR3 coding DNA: TGTGCCAGCAGCCGAGAGACCCAGTACTTC.